The sequence of this T cell receptor (beta chain) was determined in a study of tumor T cells in aggressive B-cell lymphoma (dated by TCRdb to the late 2010s). There are 16 amino acids in the CDR3, from cysteine to phenylalanine inclusive. The kept DNA is CDR3 alone, 48 bases in frame from the first base. Points on this clone: Its target antigen remains unknown. The record has no base qualities; no much larger clone is one base away.

Library preparation used the immunoSEQ multiplex PCR assay. This is the immuneACCESS table as TCRdb keeps it, with only in-frame sequences that have V and J called. A part of the clones is gone; compared with another copy, unresolved V genes explain less than half, and the rest is unexplained. Present in this sample are 2,000 to 2,500 clones, 87% of which were seen just once. The top ten clones comprise roughly 9.6% of the sample. The clonotype was recovered from an adult with diffuse large B cell lymphoma. Recombination connected TRBV21-1 to TRBJ2-1; the D call TRBD1 from the table was never checked on the DNA. TRBV21-1 represents a pseudogene. Sequenced material: tumor tissue. The sequence in DNA is TGTGCCAGCAGCGGGCAGGGGTACAGCTCCTACAATGAGCAGTTCTTC. This yields the protein CASSGQGYSSYNEQFF.